The subject of this entry is one TCR beta chain. CDR3 size: 17 residues. The V end was cut by 5 bases, the J end by 4 bases, with 20 bases between. Germline CDR1 reads MNHEY; CDR2 reads SVGEGT. The record originates from a study of blood T cell repertoires in COVID-19. At the level of the study: There were acute and convalescent COVID-19 samples, and they came from the United States, Italy and Spain. In each case, the material was cDNA or gDNA derived from T cells, B-cell-depleted T cells, or PBMCs.

As processed by the authors: From reference gene primer amplification, estimates of nucleated cell counts were derived. Assay used: immunoSEQ multiplex PCR; TCRdb lists only in-frame clones, some missing. The V and J calls and the clone size are those of that table, but D and trimming were determined from the DNA. The table records about 150,000 clones, around 84% of them present only once. The chain is built from TRBV6-2 or TRBV6-3 and TRBJ2-2; TRBD1 might be the D (6 bases). The receptor was derived from a human donor in a cohort sampled during active COVID-19. The sample was peripheral blood. CDR3 protein: CASSSPVDSPTTGELFF. The CDR3 DNA sequence: TGTGCCAGCAGTAGCCCCGTGGACAGTCCAACCACCGGGGAGCTGTTTTTT.